This TCR beta chain was identified during a study of T cells after yellow fever vaccination. Overall study findings and caveats: Abundant clonotypes from the bulk population could contaminate FACS-sorted repertoires. Detected again after the booster were most primary-vaccination clones, at 95% to 97% CD4 and about 89% CD8.

This clonotype showed up many times. Its antigen is still unknown. Trimming removed 4 bases from V and 0 bases from J, with 13 bases in between. This CDR3 is 15 amino acids long. Looked up from germline, CDR1 is SGHRS and CDR2 is YFSETQ. Using its own MiXCR run on the 5' RACE reads, TCRdb lists one record per CDR3 protein. This sample has 250,000 to 300,000 distinct CDR3 sequences, with roughly 5.2% found just once. Sequenced here: CD4+ T cells sorted from PBMCs, sampled on the day of the yellow fever booster vaccination. The J gene is TRBJ1-1, the V gene TRBV5-1; maybe TRBD1 (5 bases). This receptor was taken from a man in his late teens or twenties who received the YFV17D yellow fever vaccine. CDR3 sequence (DNA): TGCGCCAGCAGCCCTTTGACAGCCTTGAACACTGAAGCTTTCTTT. Translating it yields CASSPLTALNTEAFF.